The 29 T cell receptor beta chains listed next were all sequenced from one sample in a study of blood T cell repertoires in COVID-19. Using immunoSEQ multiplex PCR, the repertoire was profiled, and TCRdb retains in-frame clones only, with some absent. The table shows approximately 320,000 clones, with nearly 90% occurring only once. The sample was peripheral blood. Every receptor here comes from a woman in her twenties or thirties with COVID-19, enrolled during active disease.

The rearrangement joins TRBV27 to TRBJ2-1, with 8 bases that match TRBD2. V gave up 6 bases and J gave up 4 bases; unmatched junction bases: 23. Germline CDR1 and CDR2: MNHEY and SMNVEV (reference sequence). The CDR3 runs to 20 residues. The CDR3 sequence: CASSSPPAGAQITTYNEQFF. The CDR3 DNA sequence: TGTGCCAGCAGCTCCCCTCCAGCGGGGGCCCAGATCACCACGTACAATGAGCAGTTCTTC.

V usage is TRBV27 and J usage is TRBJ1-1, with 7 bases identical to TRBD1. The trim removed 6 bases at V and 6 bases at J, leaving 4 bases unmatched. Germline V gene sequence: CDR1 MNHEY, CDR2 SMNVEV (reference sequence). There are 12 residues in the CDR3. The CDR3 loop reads CASSRTGAEAFF. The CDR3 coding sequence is TGTGCCAGCAGCCGCACAGGGGCTGAAGCTTTCTTT.

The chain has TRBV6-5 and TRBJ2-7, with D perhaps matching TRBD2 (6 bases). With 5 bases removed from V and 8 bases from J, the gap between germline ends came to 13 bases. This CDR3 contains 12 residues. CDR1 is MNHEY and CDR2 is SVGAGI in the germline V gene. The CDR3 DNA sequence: TGTGCCAGCAGTATCCCCGCGGGACAGCAGTACTTC. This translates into CASSIPAGQQYF.

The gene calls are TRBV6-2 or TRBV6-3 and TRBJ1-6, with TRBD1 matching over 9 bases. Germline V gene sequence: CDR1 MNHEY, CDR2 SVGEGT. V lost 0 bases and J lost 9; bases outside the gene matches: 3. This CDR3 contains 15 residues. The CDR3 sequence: CASSYSGTGFSPLHF. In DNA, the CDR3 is TGTGCCAGCAGTTACTCCGGGACAGGGTTTTCACCCCTCCACTTT.

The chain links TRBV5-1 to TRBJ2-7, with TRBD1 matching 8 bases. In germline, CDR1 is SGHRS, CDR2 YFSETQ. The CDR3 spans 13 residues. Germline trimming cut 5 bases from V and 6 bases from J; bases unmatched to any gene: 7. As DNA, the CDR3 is TGCGCCAGCAGTTATGACAGGGGTGGCGAGCAGTACTTC. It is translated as CASSYDRGGEQYF.

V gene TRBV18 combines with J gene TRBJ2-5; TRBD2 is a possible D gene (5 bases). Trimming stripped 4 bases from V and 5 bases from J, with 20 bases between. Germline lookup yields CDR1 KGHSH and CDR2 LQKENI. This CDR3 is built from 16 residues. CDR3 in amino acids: CASSLRLSGGHETQYF. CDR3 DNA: TGTGCCAGCTCACTCCGCTTAAGCGGTGGCCATGAGACCCAGTACTTC.

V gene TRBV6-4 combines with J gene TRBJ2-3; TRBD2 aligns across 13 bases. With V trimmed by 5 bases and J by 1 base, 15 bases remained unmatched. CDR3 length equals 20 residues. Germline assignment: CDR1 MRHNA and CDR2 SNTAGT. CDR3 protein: CASSQPQTSGGTRGTDTQYF. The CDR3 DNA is TGTGCCAGCAGTCAACCCCAGACTAGCGGGGGGACACGGGGCACAGATACGCAGTATTTT.

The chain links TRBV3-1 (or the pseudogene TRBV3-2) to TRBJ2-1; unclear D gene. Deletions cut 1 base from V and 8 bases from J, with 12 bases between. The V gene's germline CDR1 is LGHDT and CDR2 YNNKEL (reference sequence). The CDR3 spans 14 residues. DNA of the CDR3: TGTGCCAGCAGCCAAGTGGGTAGCTTACATGAGCAGTTCTTC. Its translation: CASSQVGSLHEQFF.

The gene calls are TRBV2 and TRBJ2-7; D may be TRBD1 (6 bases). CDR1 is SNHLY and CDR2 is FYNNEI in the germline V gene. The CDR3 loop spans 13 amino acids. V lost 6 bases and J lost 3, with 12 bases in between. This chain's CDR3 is CASRVGGGYEQYF. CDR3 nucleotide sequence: TGTGCCAGCAGGGTTGGGGGCGGCTACGAGCAGTACTTC.

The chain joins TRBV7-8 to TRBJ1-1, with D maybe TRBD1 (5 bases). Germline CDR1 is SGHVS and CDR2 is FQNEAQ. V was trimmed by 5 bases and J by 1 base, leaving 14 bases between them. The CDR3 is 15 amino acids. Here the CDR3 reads CASSTPLGQNTEAFF. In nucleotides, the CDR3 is TGTGCCAGCAGCACCCCCCTTGGACAGAACACTGAAGCTTTCTTT.

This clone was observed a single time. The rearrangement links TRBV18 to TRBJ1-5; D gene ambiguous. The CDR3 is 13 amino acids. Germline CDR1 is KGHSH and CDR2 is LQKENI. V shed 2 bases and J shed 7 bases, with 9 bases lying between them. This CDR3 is CASSPGLEQPQHF. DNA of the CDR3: TGTGCCAGCTCACCAGGGTTGGAGCAGCCCCAGCATTTT.

This CDR3 reads CASSLGFGTGPILGYTF. Here the CDR3 DNA reads TGCGCCAGCAGCTTGGGTTTTGGGACAGGGCCCATCTTAGGCTACACCTTC. The chain joins TRBV5-1 to TRBJ1-2; the match to TRBD1 covers 9 bases. V dropped 0 bases and J dropped 8; count of bases not matched to a gene: 14. Germline loops: CDR1 SGHRS, CDR2 YFSETQ. The CDR3 length is 17 residues.

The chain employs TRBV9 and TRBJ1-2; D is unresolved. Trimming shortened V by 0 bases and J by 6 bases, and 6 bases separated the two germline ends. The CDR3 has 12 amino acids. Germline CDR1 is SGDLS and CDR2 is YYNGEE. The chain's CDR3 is CASSVGGDGYTF. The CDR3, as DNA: TGTGCCAGCAGCGTAGGAGGAGATGGCTACACCTTC.

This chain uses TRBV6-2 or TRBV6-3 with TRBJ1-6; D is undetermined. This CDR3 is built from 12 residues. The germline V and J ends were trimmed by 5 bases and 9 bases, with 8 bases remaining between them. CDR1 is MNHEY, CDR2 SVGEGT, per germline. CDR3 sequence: CASSPGGSPLHF. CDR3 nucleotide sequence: TGTGCCAGCAGTCCCGGCGGTTCACCCCTCCACTTT.

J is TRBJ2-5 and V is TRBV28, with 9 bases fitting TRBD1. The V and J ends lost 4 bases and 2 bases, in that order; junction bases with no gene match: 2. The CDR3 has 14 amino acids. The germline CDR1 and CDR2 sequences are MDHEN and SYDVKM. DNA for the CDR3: TGTGCCAGCAGTTATGGGACAGGGCAAGAGACCCAGTACTTC. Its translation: CASSYGTGQETQYF.

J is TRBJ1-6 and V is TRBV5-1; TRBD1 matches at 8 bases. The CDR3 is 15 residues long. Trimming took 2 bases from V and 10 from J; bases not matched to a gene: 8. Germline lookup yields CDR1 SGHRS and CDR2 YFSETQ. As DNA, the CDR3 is TGCGCCAGCAGCTTATTACAGGGGGTGGACTCACCCCTCCACTTT. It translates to CASSLLQGVDSPLHF.

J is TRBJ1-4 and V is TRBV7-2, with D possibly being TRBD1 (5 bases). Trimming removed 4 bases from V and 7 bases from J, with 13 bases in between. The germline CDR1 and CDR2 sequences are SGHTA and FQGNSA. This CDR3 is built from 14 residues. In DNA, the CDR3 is TGTGCCAGCAGCTGGGCAGGGCGGGGTGAAAAACTGTTTTTT. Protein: CASSWAGRGEKLFF. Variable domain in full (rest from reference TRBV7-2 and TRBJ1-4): GAGVSQSPSNKVTEKGKDVELRCDPISGHTALYWYRQSLGQGLEFLIYFQGNSAPDKSGLPSDRFSAERTGGSVSTLTIQRTQQEDSAVYLCASSWAGRGEKLFFGSGTQLSVL.

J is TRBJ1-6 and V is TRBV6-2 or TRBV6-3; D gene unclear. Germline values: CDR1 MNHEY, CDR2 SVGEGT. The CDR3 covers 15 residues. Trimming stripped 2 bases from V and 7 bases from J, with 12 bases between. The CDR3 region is CASSYLRDHNSPLHF. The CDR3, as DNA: TGTGCCAGCAGTTACCTCCGGGATCACAATTCACCCCTCCACTTT.

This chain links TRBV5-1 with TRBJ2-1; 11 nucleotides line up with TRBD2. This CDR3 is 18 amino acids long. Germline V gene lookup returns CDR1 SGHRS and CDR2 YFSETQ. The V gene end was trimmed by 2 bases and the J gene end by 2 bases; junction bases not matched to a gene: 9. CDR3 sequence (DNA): TGCGCCAGCAGCTTAAACTCAATAGCGGGGGGGCCCTACAATGAGCAGTTCTTC. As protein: CASSLNSIAGGPYNEQFF.

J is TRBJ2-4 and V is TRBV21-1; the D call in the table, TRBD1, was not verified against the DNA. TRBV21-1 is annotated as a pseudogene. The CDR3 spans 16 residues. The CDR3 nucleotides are TGTGCCAGCAGCAAAAGGGACAGGGGTACCAAAAACATTCAGTACTTC. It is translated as CASSKRDRGTKNIQYF.

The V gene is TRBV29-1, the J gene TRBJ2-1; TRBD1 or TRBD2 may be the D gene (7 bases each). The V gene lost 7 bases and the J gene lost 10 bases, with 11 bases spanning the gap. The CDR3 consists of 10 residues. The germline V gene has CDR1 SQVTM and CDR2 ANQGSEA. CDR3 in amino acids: CSAGGGEQFF. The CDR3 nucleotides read TGCAGCGCAGGGGGGGGAGAGCAGTTCTTC.

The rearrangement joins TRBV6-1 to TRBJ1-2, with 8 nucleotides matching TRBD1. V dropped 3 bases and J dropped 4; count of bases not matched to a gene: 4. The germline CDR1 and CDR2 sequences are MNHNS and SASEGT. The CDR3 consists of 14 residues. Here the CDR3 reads CASSDAGGGYGYTF. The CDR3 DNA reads TGTGCCAGCAGTGATGCAGGGGGCGGCTATGGCTACACCTTC.

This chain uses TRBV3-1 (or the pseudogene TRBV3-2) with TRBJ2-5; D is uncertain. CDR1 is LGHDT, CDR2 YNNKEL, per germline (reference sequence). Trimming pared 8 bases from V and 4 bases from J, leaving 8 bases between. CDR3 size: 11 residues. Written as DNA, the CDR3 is TGTGCCAGCGCGGTCGGAGAGACCCAGTACTTC. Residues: CASAVGETQYF.

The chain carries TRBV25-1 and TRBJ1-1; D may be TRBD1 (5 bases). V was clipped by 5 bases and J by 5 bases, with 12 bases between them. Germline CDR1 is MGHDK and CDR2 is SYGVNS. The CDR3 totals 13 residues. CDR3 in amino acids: CASSSGMGTEAFF. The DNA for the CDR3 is TGTGCCAGCAGTTCAGGGATGGGTACTGAAGCTTTCTTT.

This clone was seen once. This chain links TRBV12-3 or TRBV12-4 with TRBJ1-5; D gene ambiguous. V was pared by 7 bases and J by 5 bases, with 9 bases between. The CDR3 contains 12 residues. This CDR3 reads CASTFGYQPQHF. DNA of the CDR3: TGTGCCAGCACCTTCGGTTATCAGCCCCAGCATTTT.

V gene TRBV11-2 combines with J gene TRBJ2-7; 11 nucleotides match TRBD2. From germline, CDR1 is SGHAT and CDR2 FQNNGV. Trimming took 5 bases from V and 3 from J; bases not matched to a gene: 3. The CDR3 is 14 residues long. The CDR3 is CASSAGTSGYEQYF. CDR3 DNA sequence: TGTGCCAGCAGCGCCGGGACTAGCGGCTACGAGCAGTACTTC.

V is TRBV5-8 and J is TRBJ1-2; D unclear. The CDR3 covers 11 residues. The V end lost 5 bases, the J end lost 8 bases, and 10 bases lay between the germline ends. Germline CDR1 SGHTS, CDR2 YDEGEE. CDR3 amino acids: CASSPLRGYTF. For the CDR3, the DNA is TGTGCCAGCAGTCCGCTCAGGGGCTACACCTTC.

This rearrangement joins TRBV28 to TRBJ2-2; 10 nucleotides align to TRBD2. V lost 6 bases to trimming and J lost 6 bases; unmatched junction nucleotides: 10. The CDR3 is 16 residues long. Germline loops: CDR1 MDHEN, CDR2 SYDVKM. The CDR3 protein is CASSGTSGGAPGELFF. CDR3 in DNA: TGTGCCAGCAGCGGTACGAGCGGGGGGGCCCCCGGGGAGCTGTTTTTT.

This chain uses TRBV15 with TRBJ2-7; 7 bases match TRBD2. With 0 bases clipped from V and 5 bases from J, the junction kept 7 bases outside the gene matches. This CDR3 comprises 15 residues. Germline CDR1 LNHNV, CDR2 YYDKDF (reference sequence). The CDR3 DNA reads TGTGCCACCAGCAGAGATCGGGACTACTCTGACGAGCAGTACTTC. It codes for CATSRDRDYSDEQYF.